This passage covers 12 T cell receptor beta chains from one sample sequenced in a study of Ad26.COV2.S vaccination and SARS-CoV-2 variants. Stated treatment: about 20 received Ad26.COV2.S at low or high dose, single or two shots; 5 received placebo; per-sample allocation not given. Specimen acquisition occurred on day 63 following the initial vaccine or placebo injection. Using immunoSEQ multiplex PCR, the repertoire was profiled, and TCRdb retains in-frame clones only, with some absent. This repertoire shows a few hundred thousand clones, about nine tenths found once; its top ten account for 12%. The input for sequencing was peripheral blood, taken in a trial of Ad26.COV2.S vaccine versus placebo. The receptor set was obtained from a person aged 18-60 years who received the Ad26.COV2.S COVID-19 vaccine or a placebo.

CDR3 amino acids: CALHTGSSYNSPLHF. The CDR3 region has the DNA TGTGCCTTGCACACTGGGAGCTCCTATAATTCACCCCTCCACTTT. The chain uses TRBV30 and TRBJ1-6; the D is unclear. Germline loops: CDR1 GTSNPN, CDR2 SVGIG (reference sequence). The germline V and J ends were trimmed by 7 bases and 0 bases, with 13 bases remaining between them. The CDR3 is 15 amino acids.

The V call is TRBV30, the J call TRBJ2-2, with 9 bases lining up with TRBD1. V was pared by 5 bases and J by 6 bases, with 7 bases of the junction left unmatched. CDR3 length: 14 amino acids. The germline V gene has CDR1 GTSNPN and CDR2 SVGIG (reference sequence). CDR3 DNA sequence: TGTGCCTGGGGGCCGGGACAGGGCTCCGGGGAGCTGTTTTTT. Translation gives CAWGPGQGSGELFF. The entire variable domain, with the rest obtained from reference TRBV30 and TRBJ2-2, is as follows: SQTIHQWPATLVQPVGSPLSLECTVEGTSNPNLYWYRQAAGRGLQLLFYSVGIGQISSEVPQNLSASRPQDRQFILSSKKLLLSDSGFYLCAWGPGQGSGELFFGEGSRLTVL.

This chain connects TRBV5-1 to TRBJ1-1; the D is unclear. Trimming took off 3 bases at V and 0 bases at J, with 9 bases between the two ends. Germline V lookup: CDR1 SGHRS, CDR2 YFSETQ. The CDR3 runs 14 residues. The CDR3 DNA sequence: TGCGCCAGCAGCTACTTTCAGATGAACACTGAAGCTTTCTTT. It is translated as CASSYFQMNTEAFF.

This sequence joins TRBV6-5 and TRBJ1-1; a weak D match, TRBD1 (6 bases). Germline CDR1 reads MNHEY; CDR2 reads SVGAGI. The CDR3 is 13 residues long. Trimming shortened V by 6 bases and J by 4 bases, and 12 bases separated the two germline ends. The CDR3 bases are TGTGCCAGCAGAGCCACAGGGAGCACTGAAGCTTTCTTT. Protein: CASRATGSTEAFF.

The chain employs TRBV14 and TRBJ1-2, with unresolved D. V dropped 0 bases and J dropped 8 bases, with 13 bases sitting between them. The CDR3 has 14 residues. Germline loops: CDR1 SGHDN, CDR2 FVKESK. As DNA, the CDR3 is TGTGCCAGCAGCCAAGACAGATTTTCCTGGGGCTACACCTTC. Residues: CASSQDRFSWGYTF.

Turning to this clone: Other nucleotide sequences from this sample produce the same CDR3. The gene calls are TRBV5-1 and TRBJ1-1, with TRBD1 matching over 8 bases. V was pared by 7 bases and J by 1 base, with 6 bases of the junction left unmatched. The CDR3 covers 14 residues. CDR1 is SGHRS and CDR2 is YFSETQ in the germline V gene. The CDR3 DNA reads as TGCGCCAGCTCGTTTGGGACAGGGAACACTGAAGCTTTCTTT. Encoded protein: CASSFGTGNTEAFF.

The gene calls are TRBV9 and TRBJ2-2; D is ambiguous. Trimming removed 0 bases from V and 4 bases from J, with 7 bases in between. CDR3 length: 14 amino acids. Germline CDR1 reads SGDLS; CDR2 reads YYNGEE. CDR3 bases: TGTGCCAGCAGCGTAGGGTGGAGCACCGGGGAGCTGTTTTTT. Residues: CASSVGWSTGELFF. Filled out from reference TRBV9 and TRBJ2-2, the complete variable domain reads DSGVTQTPKHLITATGQRVTLRCSPRSGDLSVYWYQQSLDQGLQFLIQYYNGEERAKGNILERFSAQQFPDLHSELNLSSLELGDSALYFCASSVGWSTGELFFGEGSRLTVL.

This chain joins TRBV4-2 and TRBJ2-3; TRBD1 matches at 9 bases. Germline V gene data show CDR1 as LGHNA and CDR2 as YNFKEQ. The CDR3 runs 17 residues. V shed 1 base, J shed 4 bases, and the junction held 9 bases outside the gene matches. The CDR3 protein is CASSQAGGQGTSDTQYF. The CDR3 nucleotides are TGTGCCAGCAGCCAAGCCGGGGGACAGGGAACCTCAGATACGCAGTATTTT.

The V and J genes are TRBV2 and TRBJ2-4; TRBD1 or TRBD2 may be the D gene (5 bases each). Germline V gene sequence: CDR1 SNHLY, CDR2 FYNNEI. The germline V and J ends were trimmed by 4 bases and 6 bases, with 10 bases remaining between them. The CDR3 totals 13 residues. CDR3 nucleotide sequence: TGTGCCAGCAGTGTTCAGGGAGTAAACATTCAGTACTTC. Its protein is CASSVQGVNIQYF.

The J gene is TRBJ2-1, the V gene TRBV7-3, with D possibly being TRBD1 (6 bases). The CDR3 runs 13 residues. Trimming removed 3 bases from V and 6 bases from J, with 9 bases in between. Germline V gives CDR1 SGHTA, CDR2 FQGTGA. The CDR3 loop is CASSLTGTNEQFF. CDR3 sequence (DNA): TGTGCCAGCAGCTTGACAGGAACCAATGAGCAGTTCTTC.

The chain carries TRBV28 and TRBJ2-1; D tentatively fits TRBD1 or TRBD2 (5 bases each). The V end lost 5 bases, the J end lost 7 bases, and 15 bases lay between the germline ends. Germline CDR1 MDHEN, CDR2 SYDVKM. This CDR3 region has 14 residues. The CDR3 coding sequence is TGTGCCAGCAGTATCCCGGGACCAGCGAATGAGCAGTTCTTC. It yields the protein CASSIPGPANEQFF.

This clone has only a few counts. The gene calls are TRBV6-4 and TRBJ2-6, with D perhaps TRBD2 (6 bases). Germline V lookup: CDR1 MRHNA, CDR2 SNTAGT. This CDR3 contains 15 residues. Trimming removed 4 bases from V and 2 bases from J, with 9 bases in between. CDR3 in amino acids: CASSVGGTGANVLTF. Here the CDR3 DNA reads TGTGCCAGCAGTGTAGGAGGGACTGGGGCCAACGTCCTGACTTTC.